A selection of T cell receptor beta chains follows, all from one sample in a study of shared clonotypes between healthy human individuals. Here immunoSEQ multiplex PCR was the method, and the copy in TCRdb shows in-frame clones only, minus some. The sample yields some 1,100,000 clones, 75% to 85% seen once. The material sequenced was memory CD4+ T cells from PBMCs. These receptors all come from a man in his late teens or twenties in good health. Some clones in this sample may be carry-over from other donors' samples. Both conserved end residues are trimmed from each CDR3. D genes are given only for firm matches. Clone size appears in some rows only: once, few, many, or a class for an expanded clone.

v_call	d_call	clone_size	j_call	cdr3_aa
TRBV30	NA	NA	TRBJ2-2	AWSVSGELF
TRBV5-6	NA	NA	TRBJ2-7	ASSLSNSPSSYEQY
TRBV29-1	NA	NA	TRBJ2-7	SVEGAGSSYEQY
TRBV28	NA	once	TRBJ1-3	ASSGGLGNTIY
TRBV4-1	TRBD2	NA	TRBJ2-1	ASKPLSGTLSYNEQF
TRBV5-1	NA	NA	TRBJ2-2	ASSLGLGDTGELF
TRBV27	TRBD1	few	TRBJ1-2	ASSPRDRGYGYT
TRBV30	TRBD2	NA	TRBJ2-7	AWRPGLGYEQY
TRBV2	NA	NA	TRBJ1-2	ASSLEGVGPYGYT
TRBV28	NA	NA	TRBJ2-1	ASSLMGDEQF
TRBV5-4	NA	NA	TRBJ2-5	ASTGQGVETQY
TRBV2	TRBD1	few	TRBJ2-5	ASSDRGQGQETQY
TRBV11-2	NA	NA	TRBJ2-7	ASSFTTGGIGTYEQY
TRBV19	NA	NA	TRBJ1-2	ASSLRLVGTANYGYT
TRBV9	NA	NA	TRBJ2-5	ASSVGADPQSFLETQY
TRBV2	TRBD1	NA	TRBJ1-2	ASSEDRDSNYGYT
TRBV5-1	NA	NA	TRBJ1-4	ASSLAFRGSNEKLF
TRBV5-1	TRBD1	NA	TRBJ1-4	ASRATGGAGEKLF
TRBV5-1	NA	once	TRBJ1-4	ASSLRPNEKLF
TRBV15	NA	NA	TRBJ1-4	ATSLRGGEGEKLF
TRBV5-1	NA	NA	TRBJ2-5	ASSLVLQGKTQY
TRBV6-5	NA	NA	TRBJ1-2	ASSYEGRYGYT
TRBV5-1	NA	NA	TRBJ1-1	ASSLYRAENTEAF
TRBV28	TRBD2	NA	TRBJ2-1	ASRRGDFLADEQF
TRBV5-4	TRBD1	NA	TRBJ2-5	ASSLGQGVEETQY
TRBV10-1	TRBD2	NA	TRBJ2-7	ASSAASGMRQY
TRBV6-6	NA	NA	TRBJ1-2	ASSPGTANYGYT
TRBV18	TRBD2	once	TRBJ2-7	ASSPPSGSPYEQY
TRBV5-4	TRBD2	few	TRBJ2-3	ASSLGRGKGSDTQY
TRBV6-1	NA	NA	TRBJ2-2	ASRTTTGELF
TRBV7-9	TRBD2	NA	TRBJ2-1	ASSRDYQLGGEQF
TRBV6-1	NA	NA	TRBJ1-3	ASSAPDSGNTIY
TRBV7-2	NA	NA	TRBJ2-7	ASSWRGGSSYEQY
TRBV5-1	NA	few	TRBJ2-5	ASSLDQPETQY
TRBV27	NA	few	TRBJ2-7	ASRAGYSYEQY
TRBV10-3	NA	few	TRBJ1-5	ATSGARDSNQPQH